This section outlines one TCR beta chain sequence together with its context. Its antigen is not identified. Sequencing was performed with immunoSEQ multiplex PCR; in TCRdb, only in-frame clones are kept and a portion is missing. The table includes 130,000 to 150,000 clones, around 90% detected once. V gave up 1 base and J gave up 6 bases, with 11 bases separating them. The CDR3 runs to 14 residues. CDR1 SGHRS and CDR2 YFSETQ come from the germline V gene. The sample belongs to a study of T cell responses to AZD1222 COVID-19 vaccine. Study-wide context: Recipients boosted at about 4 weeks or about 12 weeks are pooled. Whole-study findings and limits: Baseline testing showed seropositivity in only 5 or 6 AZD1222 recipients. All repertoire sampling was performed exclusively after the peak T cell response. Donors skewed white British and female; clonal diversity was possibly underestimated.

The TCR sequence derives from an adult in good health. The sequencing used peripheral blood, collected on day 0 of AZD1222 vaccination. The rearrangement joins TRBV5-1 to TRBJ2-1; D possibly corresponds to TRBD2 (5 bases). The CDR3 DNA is TGCGCCAGCAGCTTGAATATCCTAGCCAATGAGCAGTTCTTC. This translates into CASSLNILANEQFF.